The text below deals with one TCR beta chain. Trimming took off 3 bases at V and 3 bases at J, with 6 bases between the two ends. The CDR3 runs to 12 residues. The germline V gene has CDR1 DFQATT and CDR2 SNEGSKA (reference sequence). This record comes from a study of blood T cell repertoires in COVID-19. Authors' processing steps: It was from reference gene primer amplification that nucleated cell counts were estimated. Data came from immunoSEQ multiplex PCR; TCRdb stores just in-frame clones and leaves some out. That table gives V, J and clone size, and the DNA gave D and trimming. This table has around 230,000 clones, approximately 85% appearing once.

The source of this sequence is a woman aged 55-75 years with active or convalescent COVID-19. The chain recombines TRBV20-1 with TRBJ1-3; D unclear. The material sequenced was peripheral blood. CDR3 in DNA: TGCAGTGCTAGTACAAATGGAAACACCATATATTTT. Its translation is CSASTNGNTIYF.